This TCR beta chain was sequenced in a study of CD8 T cells in ankylosing spondylitis. This clonotype was seen a few times. Quantitative barcoded 5'-RACE was used to prepare TCR beta libraries. TCRdb processed the 5' RACE reads anew with MiXCR; each CDR3 protein has one entry. The table records 25,000 to 35,000 distinct CDR3 sequences, 13% to 15% of them present only once. The sequencing sample was made of blood. The clonotype originates from a male donor with ankylosing spondylitis or in good health (not recorded which).

CDR3 sequence reads: CASRQGDWSEEAFF. As DNA, the CDR3 is TGTGCCAGCAGACAGGGGGATTGGAGCGAAGAAGCTTTCTTT. V gene TRBV25-1 combines with J gene TRBJ1-1; 8 nucleotides line up with TRBD1. Germline trimming cut 6 bases from V and 8 bases from J; bases unmatched to any gene: 11. Germline V gene sequence: CDR1 MGHDK, CDR2 SYGVNS. The CDR3 totals 14 residues.